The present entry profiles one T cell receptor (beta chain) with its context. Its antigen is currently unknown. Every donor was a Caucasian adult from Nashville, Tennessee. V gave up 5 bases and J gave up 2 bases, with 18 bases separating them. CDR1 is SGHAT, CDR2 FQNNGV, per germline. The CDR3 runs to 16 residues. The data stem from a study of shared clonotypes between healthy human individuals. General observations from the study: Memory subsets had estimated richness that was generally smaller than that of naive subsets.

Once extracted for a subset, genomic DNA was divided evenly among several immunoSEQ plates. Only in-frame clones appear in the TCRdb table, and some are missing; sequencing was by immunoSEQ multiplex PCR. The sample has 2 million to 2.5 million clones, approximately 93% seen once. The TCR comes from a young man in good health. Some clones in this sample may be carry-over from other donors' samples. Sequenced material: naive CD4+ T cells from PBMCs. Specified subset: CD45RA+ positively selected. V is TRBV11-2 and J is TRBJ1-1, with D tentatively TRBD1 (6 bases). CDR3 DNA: TGTGCCAGCAGCAAACAGGGACGCCTGGCTAACACTGAAGCTTTCTTT. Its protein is CASSKQGRLANTEAFF.